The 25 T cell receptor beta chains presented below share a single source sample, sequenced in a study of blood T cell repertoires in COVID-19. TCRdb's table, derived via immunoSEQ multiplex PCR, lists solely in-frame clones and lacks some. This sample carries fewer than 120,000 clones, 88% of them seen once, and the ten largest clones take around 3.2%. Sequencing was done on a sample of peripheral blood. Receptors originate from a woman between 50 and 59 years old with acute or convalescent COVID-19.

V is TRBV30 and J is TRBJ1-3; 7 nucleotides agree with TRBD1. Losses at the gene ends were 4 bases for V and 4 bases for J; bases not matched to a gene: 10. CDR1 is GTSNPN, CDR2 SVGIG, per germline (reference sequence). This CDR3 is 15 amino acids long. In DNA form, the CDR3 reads TGTGCCTGGACCCCGGGCGGGACAGCGGGAAACACCATATATTTT. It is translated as CAWTPGGTAGNTIYF. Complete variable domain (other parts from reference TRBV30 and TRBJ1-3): SQTIHQWPATLVQPVGSPLSLECTVEGTSNPNLYWYRQAAGRGLQLLFYSVGIGQISSEVPQNLSASRPQDRQFILSSKKLLLSDSGFYLCAWTPGGTAGNTIYFGEGSWLTVV.

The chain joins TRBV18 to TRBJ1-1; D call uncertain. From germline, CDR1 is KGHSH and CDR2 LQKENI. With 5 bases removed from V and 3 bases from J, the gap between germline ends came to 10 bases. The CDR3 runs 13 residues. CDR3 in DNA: TGTGCCAGCTCAGACGCGGGGTACACTGAAGCTTTCTTT. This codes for CASSDAGYTEAFF.

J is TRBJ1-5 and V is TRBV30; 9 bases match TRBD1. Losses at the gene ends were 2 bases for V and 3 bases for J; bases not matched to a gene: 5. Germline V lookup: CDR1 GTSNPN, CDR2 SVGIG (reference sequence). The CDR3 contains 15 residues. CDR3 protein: CAWSPGTGNNQPQHF. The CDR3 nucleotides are TGTGCCTGGAGTCCCGGGACAGGGAACAATCAGCCCCAGCATTTT.

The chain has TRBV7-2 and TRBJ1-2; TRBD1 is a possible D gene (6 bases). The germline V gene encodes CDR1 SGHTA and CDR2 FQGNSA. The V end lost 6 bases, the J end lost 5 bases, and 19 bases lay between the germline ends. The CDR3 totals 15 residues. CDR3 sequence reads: CASRPGGRVRYGYTF. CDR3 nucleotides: TGTGCCAGCAGACCCGGGGGGCGGGTCAGGTATGGCTACACCTTC.

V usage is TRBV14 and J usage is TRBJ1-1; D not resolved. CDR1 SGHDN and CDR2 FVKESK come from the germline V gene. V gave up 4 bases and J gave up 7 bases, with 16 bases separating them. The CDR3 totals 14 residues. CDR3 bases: TGTGCCAGCAGCCCCCAGTTGAATTCGGGTGAAGCTTTCTTT. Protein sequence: CASSPQLNSGEAFF.

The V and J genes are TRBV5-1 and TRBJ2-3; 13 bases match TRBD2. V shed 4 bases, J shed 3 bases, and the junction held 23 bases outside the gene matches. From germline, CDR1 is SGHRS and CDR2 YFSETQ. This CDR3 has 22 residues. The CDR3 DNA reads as TGCGCCAGCAGCCCCTACGCCCCTGGACCGAGGACTAGCGGGAGTGTAACAGATACGCAGTATTTT. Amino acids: CASSPYAPGPRTSGSVTDTQYF.

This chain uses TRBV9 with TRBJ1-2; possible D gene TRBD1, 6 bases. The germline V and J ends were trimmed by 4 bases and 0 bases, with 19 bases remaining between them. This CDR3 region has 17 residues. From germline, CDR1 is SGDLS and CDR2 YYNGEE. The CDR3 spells CASSLGTPPLANYGYTF. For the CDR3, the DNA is TGTGCCAGCAGCCTCGGGACACCACCCTTAGCTAACTATGGCTACACCTTC.

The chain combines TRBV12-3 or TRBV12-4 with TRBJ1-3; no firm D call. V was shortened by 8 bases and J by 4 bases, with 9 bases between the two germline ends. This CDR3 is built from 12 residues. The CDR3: CASSGGGNTIYF. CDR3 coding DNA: TGTGCCAGCTCTGGAGGGGGAAACACCATATATTTT.

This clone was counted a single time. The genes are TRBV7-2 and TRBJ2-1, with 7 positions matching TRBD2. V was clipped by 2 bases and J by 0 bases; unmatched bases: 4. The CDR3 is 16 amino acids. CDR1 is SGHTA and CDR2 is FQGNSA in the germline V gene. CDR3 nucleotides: TGTGCCAGCAGCTTACGGGGCGGGGGCTCCTACAATGAGCAGTTCTTC. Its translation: CASSLRGGGSYNEQFF. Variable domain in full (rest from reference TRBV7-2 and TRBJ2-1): GAGVSQSPSNKVTEKGKDVELRCDPISGHTALYWYRQSLGQGLEFLIYFQGNSAPDKSGLPSDRFSAERTGGSVSTLTIQRTQQEDSAVYLCASSLRGGGSYNEQFFGPGTRLTVL.

This chain's CDR3 is CASSPRGGTGGNTIYF. As DNA, the CDR3 is TGTGCCAGCAGCCCCCGGGGGGGAACAGGAGGAAACACCATATATTTT. V is TRBV7-2 and J is TRBJ1-3; a possible D gene is TRBD1 (5 bases). The V gene lost 5 bases and the J gene lost 4 bases, with 18 bases spanning the gap. Germline V gene sequence: CDR1 SGHTA, CDR2 FQGNSA. This CDR3 is built from 16 residues. Full variable domain (rest looked up from reference TRBV7-2 and TRBJ1-3): GAGVSQSPSNKVTEKGKDVELRCDPISGHTALYWYRQSLGQGLEFLIYFQGNSAPDKSGLPSDRFSAERTGGSVSTLTIQRTQQEDSAVYLCASSPRGGTGGNTIYFGEGSWLTVV.

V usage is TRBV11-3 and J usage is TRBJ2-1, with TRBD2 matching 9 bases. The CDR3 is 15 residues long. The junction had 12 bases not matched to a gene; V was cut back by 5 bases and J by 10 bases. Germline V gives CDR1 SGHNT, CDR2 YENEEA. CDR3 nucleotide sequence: TGTGCCAGCAGCCCGGGTGGGAGCGGGAGGTGGGAGCAGTTCTTC. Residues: CASSPGGSGRWEQFF.

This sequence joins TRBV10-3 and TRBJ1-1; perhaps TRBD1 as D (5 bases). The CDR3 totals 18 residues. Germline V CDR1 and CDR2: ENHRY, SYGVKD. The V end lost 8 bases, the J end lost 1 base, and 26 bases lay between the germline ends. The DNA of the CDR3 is TGTGCCATCGATTGGTTGGGGCGGCGTCCCGCCCGGAACACTGAAGCTTTCTTT. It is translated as CAIDWLGRRPARNTEAFF.

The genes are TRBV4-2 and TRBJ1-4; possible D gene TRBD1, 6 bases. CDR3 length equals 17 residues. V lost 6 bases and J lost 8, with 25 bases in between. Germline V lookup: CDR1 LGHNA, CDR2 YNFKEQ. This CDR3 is CASSPHPDRRSGEKLFF. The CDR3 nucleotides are TGTGCCAGCAGTCCTCACCCAGACAGGCGCTCTGGGGAAAAACTGTTTTTT.

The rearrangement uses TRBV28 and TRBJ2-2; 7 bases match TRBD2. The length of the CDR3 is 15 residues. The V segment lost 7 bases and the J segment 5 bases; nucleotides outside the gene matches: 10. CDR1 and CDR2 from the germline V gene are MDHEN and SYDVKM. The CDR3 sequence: CASNVSGGETGELFF. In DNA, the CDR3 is TGTGCCAGCAACGTCTCGGGGGGAGAAACCGGGGAGCTGTTTTTT.

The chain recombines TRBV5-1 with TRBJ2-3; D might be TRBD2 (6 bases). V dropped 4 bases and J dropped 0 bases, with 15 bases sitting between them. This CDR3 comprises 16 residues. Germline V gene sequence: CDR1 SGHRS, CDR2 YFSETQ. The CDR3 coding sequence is TGCGCCAGCAGCCTGGAAGGAGGGACTAGCACAGATACGCAGTATTTT. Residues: CASSLEGGTSTDTQYF.

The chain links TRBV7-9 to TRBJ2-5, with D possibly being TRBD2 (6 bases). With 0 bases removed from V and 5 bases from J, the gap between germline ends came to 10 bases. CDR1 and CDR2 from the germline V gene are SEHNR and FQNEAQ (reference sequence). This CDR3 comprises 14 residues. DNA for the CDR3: TGTGCCAGCAGCTTAGCGACTAGTCGGGAGACCCAGTACTTC. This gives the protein CASSLATSRETQYF.

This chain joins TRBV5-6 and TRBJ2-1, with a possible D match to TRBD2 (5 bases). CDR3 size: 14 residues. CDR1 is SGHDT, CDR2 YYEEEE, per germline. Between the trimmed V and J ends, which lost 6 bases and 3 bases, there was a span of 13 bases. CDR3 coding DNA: TGTGCCAGCAACCCCTGGGAGATCTACAATGAGCAGTTCTTC. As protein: CASNPWEIYNEQFF.

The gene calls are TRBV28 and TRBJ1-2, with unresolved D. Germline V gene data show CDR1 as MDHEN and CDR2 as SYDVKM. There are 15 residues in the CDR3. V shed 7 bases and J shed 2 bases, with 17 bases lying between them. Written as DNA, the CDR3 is TGTGCCAGCACCCCTGCGGGTAGTCAAAACTATGGCTACACCTTC. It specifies CASTPAGSQNYGYTF.

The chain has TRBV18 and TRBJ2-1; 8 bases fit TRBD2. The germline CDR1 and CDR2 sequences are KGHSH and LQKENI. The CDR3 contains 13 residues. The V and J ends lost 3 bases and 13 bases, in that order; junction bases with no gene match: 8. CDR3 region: CASSPGLEMSQFF. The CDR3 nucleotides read TGTGCCAGCTCACCGGGACTAGAGATGAGTCAGTTCTTC.

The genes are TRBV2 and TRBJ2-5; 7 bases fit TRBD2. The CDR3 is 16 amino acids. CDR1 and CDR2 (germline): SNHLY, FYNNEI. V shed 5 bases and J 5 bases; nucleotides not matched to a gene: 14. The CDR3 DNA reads TGTGCCAGCAGTTGGGGGACTACCCGACGTGTGGAGACCCAGTACTTC. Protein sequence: CASSWGTTRRVETQYF.

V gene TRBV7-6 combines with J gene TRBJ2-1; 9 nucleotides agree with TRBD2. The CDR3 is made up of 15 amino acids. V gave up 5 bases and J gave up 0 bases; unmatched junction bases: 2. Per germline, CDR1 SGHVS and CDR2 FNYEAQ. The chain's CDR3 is CASSVSGSSYNEQFF. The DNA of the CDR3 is TGTGCCAGCAGCGTTAGCGGGAGCTCCTACAATGAGCAGTTCTTC. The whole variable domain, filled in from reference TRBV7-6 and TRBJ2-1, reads GAGVSQSPRYKVTKRGQDVALRCDPISGHVSLYWYRQALGQGPEFLTYFNYEAQQDKSGLPNDRFSAERPEGSISTLTIQRTEQRDSAMYRCASSVSGSSYNEQFFGPGTRLTVL.

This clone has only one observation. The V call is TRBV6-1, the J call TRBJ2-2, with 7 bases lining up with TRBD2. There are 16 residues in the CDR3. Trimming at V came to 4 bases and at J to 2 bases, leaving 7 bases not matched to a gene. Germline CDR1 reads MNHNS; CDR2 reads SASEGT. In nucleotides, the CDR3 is TGTGCCAGCAGTGTCTCGAGCGGGGTTAACACCGGGGAGCTGTTTTTT. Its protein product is CASSVSSGVNTGELFF.

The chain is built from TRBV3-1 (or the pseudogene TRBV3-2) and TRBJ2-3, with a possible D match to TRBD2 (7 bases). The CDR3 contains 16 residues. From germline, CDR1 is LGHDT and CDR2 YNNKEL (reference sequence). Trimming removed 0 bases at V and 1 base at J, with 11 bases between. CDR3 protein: CASSQDRGGGTDTQYF. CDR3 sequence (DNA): TGTGCCAGCAGCCAAGATAGGGGGGGTGGCACAGATACGCAGTATTTT.

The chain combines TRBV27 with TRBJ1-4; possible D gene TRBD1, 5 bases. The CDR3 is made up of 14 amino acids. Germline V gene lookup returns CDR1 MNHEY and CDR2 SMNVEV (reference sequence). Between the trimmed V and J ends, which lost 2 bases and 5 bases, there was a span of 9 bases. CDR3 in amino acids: CASSLQGYNEKLFF. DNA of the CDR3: TGTGCCAGCAGTTTACAGGGATACAATGAAAAACTGTTTTTT.

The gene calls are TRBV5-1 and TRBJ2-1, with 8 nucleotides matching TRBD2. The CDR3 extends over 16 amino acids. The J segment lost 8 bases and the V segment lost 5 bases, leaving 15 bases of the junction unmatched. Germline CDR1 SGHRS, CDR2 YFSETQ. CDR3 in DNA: TGCGCCAGCAGACTCGTAGCGGGGAGTGGTAACGATGAGCAGTTCTTC. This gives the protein CASRLVAGSGNDEQFF.